The text below deals with one T cell receptor (beta chain). The V segment lost 3 bases and the J segment 6 bases; nucleotides outside the gene matches: 11. CDR1 is LGHDT, CDR2 YNNKEL, per germline (reference sequence). This CDR3 is built from 16 residues. This specimen comes from a study of human T cells and chemical hapten exposure. TCRdb processed the RACE reads anew with MiXCR; each CDR3 protein has one entry. The sample carries tens of thousands of distinct CDR3 sequences, more than 9.5% recorded once. Time point here: patch test 2, 6 weeks after DPC sensitization. Treatment given: therapeutic diphenylcyclopropenone sensitization with weekly scalp DPC.

The origin of this receptor is a man aged 35 to 55 with alopecia areata. Some clones in this sample may be carry-over from other donors' samples. The chain is built from TRBV3-1 and TRBJ2-1; 7 bases match TRBD2. This specimen was whole blood, taken in connection with sensitization to the hapten diphenylcyclopropenone (DPC). The CDR3 sequence is CASSQSAGSGFNEQFF. CDR3 bases: TGTGCCAGCAGCCAGTCCGCGGGTAGCGGGTTCAATGAGCAGTTCTTC.